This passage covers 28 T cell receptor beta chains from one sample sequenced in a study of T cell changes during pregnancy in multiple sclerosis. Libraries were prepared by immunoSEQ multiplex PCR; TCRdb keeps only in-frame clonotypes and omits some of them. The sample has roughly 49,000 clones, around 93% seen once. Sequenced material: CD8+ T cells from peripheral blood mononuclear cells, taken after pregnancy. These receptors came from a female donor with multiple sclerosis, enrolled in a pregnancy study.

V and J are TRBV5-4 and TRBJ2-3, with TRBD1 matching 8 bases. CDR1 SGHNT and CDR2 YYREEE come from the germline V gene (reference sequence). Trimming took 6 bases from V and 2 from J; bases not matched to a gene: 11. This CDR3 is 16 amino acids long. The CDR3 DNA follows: TGTGCCAGCACCCCGGGGACAGGTTTTTCCACAGATACGCAGTATTTT. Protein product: CASTPGTGFSTDTQYF.

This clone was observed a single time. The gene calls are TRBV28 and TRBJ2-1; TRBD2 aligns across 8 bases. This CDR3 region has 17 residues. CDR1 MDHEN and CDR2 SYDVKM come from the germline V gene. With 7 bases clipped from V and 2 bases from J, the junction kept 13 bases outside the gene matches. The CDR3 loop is CASTQGAGRGAYNEQFF. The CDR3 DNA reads TGTGCCAGCACCCAGGGAGCCGGGCGGGGGGCCTACAATGAGCAGTTCTTC.

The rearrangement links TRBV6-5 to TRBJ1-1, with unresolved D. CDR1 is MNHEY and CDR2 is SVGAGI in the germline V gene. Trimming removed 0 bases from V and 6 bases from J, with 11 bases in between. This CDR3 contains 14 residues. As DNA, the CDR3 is TGTGCCAGCAGTTACTCACCGGCTAGTTCTGAAGCTTTCTTT. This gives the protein CASSYSPASSEAFF.

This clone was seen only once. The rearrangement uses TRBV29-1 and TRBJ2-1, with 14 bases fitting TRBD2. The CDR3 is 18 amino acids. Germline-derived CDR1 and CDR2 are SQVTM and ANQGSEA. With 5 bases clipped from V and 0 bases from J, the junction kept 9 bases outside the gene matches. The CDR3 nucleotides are TGCAGCGTTCTAGGACTAGCGGGGGGCTCCCCCTCCTACAATGAGCAGTTCTTC. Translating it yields CSVLGLAGGSPSYNEQFF.

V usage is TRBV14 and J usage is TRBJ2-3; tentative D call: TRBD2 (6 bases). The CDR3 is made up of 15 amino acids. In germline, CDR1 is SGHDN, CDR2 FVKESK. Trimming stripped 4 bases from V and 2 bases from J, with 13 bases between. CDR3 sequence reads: CASSPRDFSTDTQYF. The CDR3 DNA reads TGTGCCAGCAGCCCTCGGGACTTTTCCACAGATACGCAGTATTTT.

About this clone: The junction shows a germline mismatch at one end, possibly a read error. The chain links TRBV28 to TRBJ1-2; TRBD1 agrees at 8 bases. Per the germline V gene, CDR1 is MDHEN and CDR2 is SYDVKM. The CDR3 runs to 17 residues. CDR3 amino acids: CASSLGRAGGENYGHTF. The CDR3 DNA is TGTGCCAGCAGTTTGGGTAGGGCAGGGGGCGAAAACTATGGCCACACCTTC.

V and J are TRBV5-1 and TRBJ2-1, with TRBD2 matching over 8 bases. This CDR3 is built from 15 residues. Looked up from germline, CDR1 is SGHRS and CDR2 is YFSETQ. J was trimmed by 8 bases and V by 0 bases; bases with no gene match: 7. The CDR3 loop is CASSLEAGDGDEQFF. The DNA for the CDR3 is TGCGCCAGCAGCTTGGAAGCGGGAGATGGGGATGAGCAGTTCTTC.

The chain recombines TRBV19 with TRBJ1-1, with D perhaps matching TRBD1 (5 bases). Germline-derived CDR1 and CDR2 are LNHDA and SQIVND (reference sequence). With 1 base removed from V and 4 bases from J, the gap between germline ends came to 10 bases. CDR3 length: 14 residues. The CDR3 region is CASSIAQGSTEAFF. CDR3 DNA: TGTGCCAGTAGTATAGCCCAGGGTTCCACTGAAGCTTTCTTT.

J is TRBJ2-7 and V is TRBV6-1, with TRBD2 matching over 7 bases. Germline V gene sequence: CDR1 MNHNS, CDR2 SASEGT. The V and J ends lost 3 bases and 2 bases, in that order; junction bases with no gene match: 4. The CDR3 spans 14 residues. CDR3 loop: CASSEGRAAYEQYF. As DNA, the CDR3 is TGTGCCAGCAGTGAGGGGAGGGCAGCCTACGAGCAGTACTTC.

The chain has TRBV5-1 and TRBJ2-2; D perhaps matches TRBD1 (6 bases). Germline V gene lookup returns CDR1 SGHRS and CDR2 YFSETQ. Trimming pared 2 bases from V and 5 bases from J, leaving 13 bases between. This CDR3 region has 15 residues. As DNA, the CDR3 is TGCGCCAGCAGCTTTTTACAGGGCGGAACCGGGGAGCTGTTTTTT. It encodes CASSFLQGGTGELFF.

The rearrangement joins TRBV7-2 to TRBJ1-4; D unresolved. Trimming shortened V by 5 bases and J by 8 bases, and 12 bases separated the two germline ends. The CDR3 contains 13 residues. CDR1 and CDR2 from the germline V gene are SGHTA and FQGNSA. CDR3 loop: CASSQTLEEKLFF. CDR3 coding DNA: TGTGCCAGCAGCCAGACGTTGGAGGAAAAACTGTTTTTT.

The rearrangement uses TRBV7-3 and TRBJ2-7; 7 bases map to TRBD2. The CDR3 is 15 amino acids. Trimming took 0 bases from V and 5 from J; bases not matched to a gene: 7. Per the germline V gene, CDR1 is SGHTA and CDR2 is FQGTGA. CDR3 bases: TGTGCCAGCAGCTTAACGGGGGGGGTAATCCACGAGCAGTACTTC. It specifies CASSLTGGVIHEQYF.

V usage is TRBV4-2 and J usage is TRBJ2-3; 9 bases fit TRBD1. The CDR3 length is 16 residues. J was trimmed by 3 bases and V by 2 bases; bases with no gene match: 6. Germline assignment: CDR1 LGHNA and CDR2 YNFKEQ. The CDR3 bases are TGTGCCAGCAGCCAAATCACGGGACAGGGTACAGATACGCAGTATTTT. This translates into CASSQITGQGTDTQYF.

CDR3 region: CASSLVIEETQYF. The CDR3 coding sequence is TGTGCCAGCAGCTTAGTTATAGAGGAGACCCAGTACTTC. The chain has TRBV7-6 and TRBJ2-5; no clear D gene. The CDR3 is 13 residues long. The V and J ends lost 1 base and 5 bases respectively, with 8 bases between them. Germline CDR1 reads SGHVS; CDR2 reads FNYEAQ.

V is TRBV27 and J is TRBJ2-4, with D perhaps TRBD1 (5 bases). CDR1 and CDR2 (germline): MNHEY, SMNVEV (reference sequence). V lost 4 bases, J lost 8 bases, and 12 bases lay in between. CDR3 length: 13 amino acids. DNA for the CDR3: TGTGCCAGCAGTTCCAGGGTAATAGACATTCAGTACTTC. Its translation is CASSSRVIDIQYF.

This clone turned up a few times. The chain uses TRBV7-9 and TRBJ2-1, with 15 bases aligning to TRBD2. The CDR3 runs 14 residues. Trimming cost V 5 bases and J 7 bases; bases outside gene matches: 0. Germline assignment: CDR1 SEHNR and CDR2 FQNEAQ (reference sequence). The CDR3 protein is CASSGTSGRNEQFF. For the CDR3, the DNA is TGTGCCAGCAGCGGGACTAGCGGGAGGAATGAGCAGTTCTTC.

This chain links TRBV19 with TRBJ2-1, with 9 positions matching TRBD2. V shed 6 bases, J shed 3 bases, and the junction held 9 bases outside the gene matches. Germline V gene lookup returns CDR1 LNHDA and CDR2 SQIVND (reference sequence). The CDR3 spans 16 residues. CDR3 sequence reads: CASRISSGGHYNEQFF. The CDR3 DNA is TGTGCCAGTAGAATAAGTAGCGGGGGTCACTACAATGAGCAGTTCTTC.

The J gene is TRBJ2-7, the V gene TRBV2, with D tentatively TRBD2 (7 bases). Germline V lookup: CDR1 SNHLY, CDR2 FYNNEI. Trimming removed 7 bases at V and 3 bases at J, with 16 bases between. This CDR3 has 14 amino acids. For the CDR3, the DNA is TGTGCCAGCATCCGGGGGGTAGGGGGCTACGAGCAGTACTTC. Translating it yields CASIRGVGGYEQYF.

CDR3 in amino acids: CSGRGDSYEQYF. The CDR3, as DNA: TGCAGCGGCCGGGGAGATTCCTACGAGCAGTACTTC. The chain couples TRBV29-1 to TRBJ2-7; perhaps TRBD2 as D (5 bases). The CDR3 loop spans 12 amino acids. V lost 7 bases and J lost 1, with 11 bases in between. Germline V gene sequence: CDR1 SQVTM, CDR2 ANQGSEA.

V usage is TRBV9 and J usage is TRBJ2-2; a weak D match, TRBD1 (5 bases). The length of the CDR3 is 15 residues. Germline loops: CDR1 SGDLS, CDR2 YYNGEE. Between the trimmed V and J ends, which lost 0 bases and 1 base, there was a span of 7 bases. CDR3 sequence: CASSVETGNTGELFF. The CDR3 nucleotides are TGTGCCAGCAGCGTAGAAACAGGGAACACCGGGGAGCTGTTTTTT.

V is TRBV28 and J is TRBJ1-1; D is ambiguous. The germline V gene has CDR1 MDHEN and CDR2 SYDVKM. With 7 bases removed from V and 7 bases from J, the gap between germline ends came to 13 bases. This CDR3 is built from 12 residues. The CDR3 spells CASTYLDNEAFF. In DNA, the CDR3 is TGTGCCAGCACCTATCTAGATAATGAAGCTTTCTTT.

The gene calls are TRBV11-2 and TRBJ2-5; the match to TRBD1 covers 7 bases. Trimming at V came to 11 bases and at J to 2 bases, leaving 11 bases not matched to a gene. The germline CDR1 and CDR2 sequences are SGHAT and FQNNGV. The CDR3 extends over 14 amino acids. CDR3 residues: CAAGSGDRQETQYF. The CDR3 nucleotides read TGTGCCGCAGGGAGTGGGGACAGACAAGAGACCCAGTACTTC.

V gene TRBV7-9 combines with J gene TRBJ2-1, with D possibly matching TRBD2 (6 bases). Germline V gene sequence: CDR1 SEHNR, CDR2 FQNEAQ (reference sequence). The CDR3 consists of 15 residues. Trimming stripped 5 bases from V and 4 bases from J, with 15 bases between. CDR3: CASSRSVAVYNEQFF. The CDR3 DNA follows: TGTGCCAGCAGCCGGTCGGTAGCGGTATACAATGAGCAGTTCTTC.

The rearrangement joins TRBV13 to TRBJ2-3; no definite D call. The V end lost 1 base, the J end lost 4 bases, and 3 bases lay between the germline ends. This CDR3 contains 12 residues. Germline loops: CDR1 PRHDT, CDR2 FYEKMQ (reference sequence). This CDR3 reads CASSLAADTQYF. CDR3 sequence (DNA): TGTGCCAGCAGCTTAGCGGCAGATACGCAGTATTTT. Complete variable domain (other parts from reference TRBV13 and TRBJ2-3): AAGVIQSPRHLIKEKRETATLKCYPIPRHDTVYWYQQGPGQDPQFLISFYEKMQSDKGSIPDRFSAQQFSDYHSELNMSSLELGDSALYFCASSLAADTQYFGPGTRLTVL.

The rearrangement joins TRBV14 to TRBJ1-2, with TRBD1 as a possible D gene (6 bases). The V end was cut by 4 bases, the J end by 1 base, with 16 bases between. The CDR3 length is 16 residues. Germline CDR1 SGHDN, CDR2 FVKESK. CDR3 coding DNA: TGTGCCAGCAGCCTACAGGGAACGATAGTTAACTATGGCTACACCTTC. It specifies CASSLQGTIVNYGYTF.

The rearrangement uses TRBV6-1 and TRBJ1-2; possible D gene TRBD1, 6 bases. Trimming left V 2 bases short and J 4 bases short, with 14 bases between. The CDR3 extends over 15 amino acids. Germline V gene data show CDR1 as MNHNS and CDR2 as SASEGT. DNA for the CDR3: TGTGCCAGCAGTGAACTCGGACAGTTGCTCTATGGCTACACCTTC. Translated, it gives CASSELGQLLYGYTF.

DNA for the CDR3: TGTGCCAGCAGCGTAGGACAGACTAGCACAGATACGCAGTATTTT. Residues: CASSVGQTSTDTQYF. V usage is TRBV9 and J usage is TRBJ2-3; D possibly corresponds to TRBD1 (5 bases). CDR3 length: 15 amino acids. Germline CDR1 and CDR2: SGDLS and YYNGEE. Trimming took off 0 bases at V and 0 bases at J, with 8 bases between the two ends.

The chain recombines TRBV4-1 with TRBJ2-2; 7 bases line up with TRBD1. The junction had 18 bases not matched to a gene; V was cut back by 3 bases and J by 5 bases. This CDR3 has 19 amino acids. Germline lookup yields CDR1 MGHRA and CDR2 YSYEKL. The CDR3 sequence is CASSQPVPRDRPETGELFF. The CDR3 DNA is TGCGCCAGCAGCCAGCCCGTCCCGAGGGACAGACCCGAGACCGGGGAGCTGTTTTTT.